This TCR beta chain was identified during a study of T cell repertoires in cytomegalovirus infection. Study-wide background: Both a matching HLA type and CMV infection were indicated by public TCR beta signatures.

Only a few counts were recorded for this clonotype. No antigen is known for it. TCRdb ran MiXCR on the reads and lists one entry per CDR3 protein. This table has tens of thousands of distinct CDR3 sequences, more than 40% appearing once. Findings and caveats of the study: Across the ex vivo response, the dominant clonotypes were HLA-C-restricted CMV-specific TCR beta clonotypes. Summed frequency of shared TCR beta families picked out CMV carriers who also had the relevant HLA.

The sample consisted of CD8+ T cells from cultured PBMCs, taken from culture after CMV antigen stimulation. This sequence was found in a human donor in good health (CMV status not recorded). Some clones in this sample may be carry-over from other donors' samples.

CDR3 nucleotides: TGTGCCAGCACTCGGGTCGGGTGGAAAGCGGGAGGCCAAGAGACCCAGTACTTC. It translates to CASTRVGWKAGGQETQYF. The gene calls are TRBV28 and TRBJ2-5, with 9 positions matching TRBD2. The CDR3 is made up of 18 amino acids. The V gene's germline CDR1 is MDHEN and CDR2 SYDVKM. J gave up 1 base and V 7 bases, and 16 bases lay outside the gene matches.